These 4 T cell receptor beta chains were all obtained from the same sample, sequenced in a study of Tregs in tolerant kidney transplant recipients. Method: immunoSEQ multiplex PCR; TCRdb's copy keeps in-frame clones and lacks some. The table shows more than 60,000 clones, with 95% to 98% occurring only once. This specimen was CD4+ T cells from blood, taken before the transplant. The receptors originated from a human donor who received a combined kidney and bone marrow transplant.

This rearrangement joins TRBV7-2 to TRBJ1-3, with 9 bases matching TRBD1. Germline CDR1 is SGHTA and CDR2 is FQGNSA. The CDR3 is made up of 14 amino acids. The V and J ends lost 5 bases and 7 bases, in that order; junction bases with no gene match: 6. The CDR3 DNA is TGTGCCAGCAGCCAAGACAGGGGGGGGAACACCATATATTTT. It translates to CASSQDRGGNTIYF.

The chain recombines TRBV27 with TRBJ2-3, with a weak D call TRBD2 (6 bases). This CDR3 spans 16 amino acids. Trimming cost V 2 bases and J 2 bases, with 14 bases left between them. Germline CDR1 is MNHEY and CDR2 is SMNVEV (reference sequence). CDR3 protein: CASSLDSGFYTDTQYF. For the CDR3, the DNA is TGTGCCAGCAGTTTAGACAGCGGGTTTTACACAGATACGCAGTATTTT.

V usage is TRBV7-9 and J usage is TRBJ1-2, with TRBD1 identical over 11 bases. Losses at the gene ends were 0 bases for V and 3 bases for J; bases not matched to a gene: 0. This CDR3 comprises 15 residues. Germline CDR1 is SEHNR and CDR2 is FQNEAQ (reference sequence). The CDR3 is CASSLAGQGDYGYTF. The CDR3 bases are TGTGCCAGCAGCTTAGCGGGACAGGGGGACTATGGCTACACCTTC.

J is TRBJ2-7 and V is TRBV27, with 9 nucleotides matching TRBD2. The CDR3 consists of 13 residues. The germline gives CDR1 MNHEY, CDR2 SMNVEV (reference sequence). V gave up 6 bases and J gave up 2 bases; unmatched junction bases: 2. CDR3 in amino acids: CASRRGGPYEQYF. CDR3 sequence (DNA): TGTGCCAGCAGGCGGGGGGGCCCCTACGAGCAGTACTTC.